This T cell receptor beta chain was documented in a study of T cell responses to AZD1222 COVID-19 vaccine. Study summary: Whether given at about 4 or about 12 weeks, second doses were pooled.

Profiled with immunoSEQ multiplex PCR; TCRdb holds only in-frame clones, not every one. The sample lists 150,000 to 200,000 clones; less than 95% were seen once. Study findings and constraints: Clonal diversity may have been underestimated, and the donors were mostly white British, with more females than males. Spike-specific TCR breadth rose after two AZD1222 doses, and depth rose as well. The number of AZD1222 recipients seropositive at baseline was only 6 or 7.

This clone was detected once. Its target is not known. The CDR3 totals 13 residues. Per the germline V gene, CDR1 is SGHTA and CDR2 is FQGNSA. V was cut by 4 bases and J by 5 bases, with 11 bases left in between. This receptor was taken from an adult in good health. Sequenced here: peripheral blood, sampled on day 0 of AZD1222 vaccination. The chain joins TRBV7-2 to TRBJ2-5, with a possible D match to TRBD2 (6 bases). The CDR3 is CASSSTEGETQYF. In DNA, the CDR3 is TGTGCCAGCAGCTCCACGGAGGGGGAGACCCAGTACTTC.